The clone carrying this T cell receptor beta chain was picked up one time. Antigen unknown. The CDR3 ends on some other residue instead of the conserved phenylalanine or tryptophan, so this is likely a read error. Co-extraction yielded RNA and DNA from around 20-30 mg of unsorted bulk tissue. This sample is drawn from a study of tumor-infiltrating lymphocytes in primary liver carcinoma. Study-level background: Tumor lesions were T1-T3 N0M0 and spanned about 4.2 to 11 cm.

Study-level points and caveats: For tumor-adjacent and tumor-blood pairs, overlap was less than that seen for tumor region pairs. Among top clones, only about 8-25% appeared in all five tumor regions.

TCR beta cDNA was made from 500 ng total RNA with a constant-region primer. The TCR beta library was amplified through three nested multiplex PCR rounds in a modified ARM-PCR procedure. TCRdb used MiXCR to reprocess the multiplex PCR reads, holding one entry per CDR3 protein. The table lists approximately 190,000 distinct CDR3 sequences, around 85% of them singletons. This TCR was sampled from a man between 40 and 49 years old with primary liver carcinoma and hepatitis B virus infection. The sequenced sample was tumor tissue from primary liver carcinoma.

The CDR3 DNA sequence: TGTTCCAGCAGCCCTGTCGGGCTAGTCCCAGAGACCCAGTACCTC. Encoded protein: CSSSPVGLVPETQYL. The gene calls are TRBV11-2 and TRBJ2-5; no reliable D call. From germline, CDR1 is SGHAT and CDR2 FQNNGV. CDR3 length: 15 residues.